Shown below are 15 T cell receptor beta chains from a single sample sequenced in a study of blood T cell repertoires in COVID-19 (dated by TCRdb to 2020 to 2022). Library creation used the immunoSEQ multiplex PCR assay. TCRdb took over this immuneACCESS table, retaining in-frame rearrangements with V and J assigned. Such tables are incomplete; in checked studies, under half of the missing clones stem from an unresolved V gene, and the remainder is unexplained. The sample table contains about 270,000 clones; only one count was recorded for 85% to 90% of them. In total, the top ten clones hold over 3.5% of the sample. Sequencing used PBMCs or T cells enriched from blood (not recorded which). These receptor sequences come from a woman in her thirties with acute COVID-19.

The chain is built from TRBV11-2 and TRBJ2-6, with D possibly being TRBD1 (6 bases). V was shortened by 5 bases and J by 0 bases, with 17 bases between the two germline ends. Germline CDR1 is SGHAT and CDR2 is FQNNGV. The CDR3 is made up of 18 amino acids. The CDR3 nucleotides read TGTGCCAGCAGCGAACAGGGCCCCTCCCGCTCTGGGGCCAACGTCCTGACTTTC. Translated: CASSEQGPSRSGANVLTF.

The CDR3 region has the DNA TGCGCCAGCAGCCAAGATTTAGCTGCCCAGGGGCTATATGGCTACACCTTC. This gives the protein CASSQDLAAQGLYGYTF. The chain uses TRBV4-1 and TRBJ1-2; tentative D call: TRBD1 (6 bases). The CDR3 extends over 17 amino acids. CDR1 is MGHRA, CDR2 YSYEKL, per germline. V was clipped by 0 bases and J by 5 bases, with 19 bases between them.

The CDR3 is CATSRAVAGGGNTIYF. The DNA of the CDR3 is TGTGCCACCAGCAGAGCAGTGGCCGGGGGTGGAAACACCATATATTTT. The chain recombines TRBV15 with TRBJ1-3; D may be TRBD1 (5 bases). The CDR3 spans 16 residues. Germline V gene data show CDR1 as LNHNV and CDR2 as YYDKDF (reference sequence). V lost 1 base to trimming and J lost 3 bases, with 13 bases between them.

The chain joins TRBV7-9 to TRBJ2-1; 12 bases fit TRBD1. Germline CDR1 and CDR2: SEHNR and FQNEAQ (reference sequence). V lost 5 bases, J lost 7 bases, and 6 bases stayed unmatched. The CDR3 extends over 15 amino acids. CDR3 sequence: CASSPGQGAWNEQFF. Here the CDR3 DNA reads TGTGCCAGCAGCCCGGGACAGGGGGCTTGGAATGAGCAGTTCTTC.

The chain has TRBV5-1 and TRBJ2-2, with TRBD1 matching over 9 bases. V was clipped by 4 bases and J by 1 base; unmatched bases: 5. Germline V gene sequence: CDR1 SGHRS, CDR2 YFSETQ. This CDR3 has 16 residues. The CDR3 bases are TGCGCCAGCAGCCCAACGGGACAGGGGAACACCGGGGAGCTGTTTTTT. The encoded protein is CASSPTGQGNTGELFF.

The chain uses TRBV4-3 and TRBJ2-7; 7 nucleotides line up with TRBD2. The germline gives CDR1 LGHNA, CDR2 YSLEER. V was pared by 4 bases and J by 0 bases, with 6 bases of the junction left unmatched. The CDR3 has 15 residues. CDR3 sequence reads: CASSPDREASYEQYF. For the CDR3, the DNA is TGCGCCAGCAGCCCCGACCGGGAGGCCTCCTACGAGCAGTACTTC.

This chain joins TRBV28 and TRBJ2-7; 7 bases fit TRBD1. This CDR3 has 15 amino acids. Germline loops: CDR1 MDHEN, CDR2 SYDVKM. The V and J ends lost 6 bases and 0 bases, in that order; junction bases with no gene match: 8. As DNA, the CDR3 is TGTGCCAGCAGAAGAGACAGGGTCAGCTCCTACGAGCAGTACTTC. Its protein is CASRRDRVSSYEQYF. Based on the CDR3 plus reference TRBV28 and TRBJ2-7, the full variable domain is DVKVTQSSRYLVKRTGEKVFLECVQDMDHENMFWYRQDPGLGLRLIYFSYDVKMKEKGDIPEGYSVSREKKERFSLILESASTNQTSMYLCASRRDRVSSYEQYFGPGTRLTVT.

The genes are TRBV19 and TRBJ2-7; the match to TRBD2 covers 10 bases. Germline V gene lookup returns CDR1 LNHDA and CDR2 SQIVND (reference sequence). This CDR3 spans 16 amino acids. V was pared by 3 bases and J by 3 bases, with 8 bases of the junction left unmatched. The CDR3 loop reads CASSIDPLAGVYEQYF. The DNA of the CDR3 is TGTGCCAGTAGTATCGATCCCCTAGCGGGAGTCTACGAGCAGTACTTC.

V usage is TRBV27 and J usage is TRBJ2-7; TRBD1 matches 10 bases. The CDR3 consists of 13 residues. Trimming took 5 bases from V and 2 from J; bases not matched to a gene: 0. Germline values: CDR1 MNHEY, CDR2 SMNVEV (reference sequence). The CDR3 DNA is TGTGCCAGCAGTGGGACAGGGGCCTACGAGCAGTACTTC. It encodes CASSGTGAYEQYF.

V and J are TRBV27 and TRBJ1-3; D possibly corresponds to TRBD1 (6 bases). The germline V gene encodes CDR1 MNHEY and CDR2 SMNVEV (reference sequence). Trimming removed 6 bases from V and 7 bases from J, with 16 bases in between. The CDR3 extends over 14 amino acids. CDR3 sequence: CASSSGALGNTIYF. DNA of the CDR3: TGTGCCAGCAGCTCAGGGGCGTTGGGGAACACCATATATTTT.

V usage is TRBV5-1 and J usage is TRBJ1-2, with 10 bases aligning to TRBD1. V dropped 1 base and J dropped 2; count of bases not matched to a gene: 14. The CDR3 contains 19 residues. Germline V gene data show CDR1 as SGHRS and CDR2 as YFSETQ. CDR3 sequence: CASSLITYGTGDVNYGYTF. The CDR3 DNA reads TGCGCCAGCAGCTTGATCACCTACGGGACAGGGGATGTAAACTATGGCTACACCTTC.

In DNA form, the CDR3 reads TGCGCCAGCAGCCAAGAACTAGCGGGGAAACCCTACGAGCAGTACTTC. Translating it yields CASSQELAGKPYEQYF. The chain combines TRBV4-1 with TRBJ2-7, with TRBD2 identical over 10 bases. Germline values: CDR1 MGHRA, CDR2 YSYEKL. This CDR3 is 16 amino acids long. Trimming at V came to 0 bases and at J to 2 bases, leaving 4 bases not matched to a gene.

This sequence joins TRBV27 and TRBJ1-4; the match to TRBD1 covers 7 bases. The CDR3 is made up of 15 amino acids. V lost 6 bases, J lost 12 bases, and 16 bases stayed unmatched. Germline V gene lookup returns CDR1 MNHEY and CDR2 SMNVEV (reference sequence). The CDR3 sequence: CASSPPGQIPYELFF. CDR3 bases: TGTGCCAGCAGCCCCCCGGGACAGATCCCCTATGAACTGTTTTTT.

The chain recombines TRBV15 with TRBJ2-7; 10 nucleotides match TRBD2. Losses at the gene ends were 0 bases for V and 5 bases for J; bases not matched to a gene: 7. The germline V gene has CDR1 LNHNV and CDR2 YYDKDF (reference sequence). CDR3 size: 16 residues. This CDR3 reads CATSRDLSSGSHEQYF. CDR3 nucleotide sequence: TGTGCCACCAGCAGAGATCTTTCTAGCGGGAGTCACGAGCAGTACTTC.

This chain uses TRBV18 with TRBJ1-4; 9 bases map to TRBD1. V trimming: 5 bases; J trimming: 5 bases; junction bases outside the gene matches: 3. CDR3 length equals 14 residues. The germline CDR1 and CDR2 sequences are KGHSH and LQKENI. CDR3 in DNA: TGTGCCAGCTCATCGGGGACAGGGAATGAAAAACTGTTTTTT. Amino acid sequence: CASSSGTGNEKLFF.